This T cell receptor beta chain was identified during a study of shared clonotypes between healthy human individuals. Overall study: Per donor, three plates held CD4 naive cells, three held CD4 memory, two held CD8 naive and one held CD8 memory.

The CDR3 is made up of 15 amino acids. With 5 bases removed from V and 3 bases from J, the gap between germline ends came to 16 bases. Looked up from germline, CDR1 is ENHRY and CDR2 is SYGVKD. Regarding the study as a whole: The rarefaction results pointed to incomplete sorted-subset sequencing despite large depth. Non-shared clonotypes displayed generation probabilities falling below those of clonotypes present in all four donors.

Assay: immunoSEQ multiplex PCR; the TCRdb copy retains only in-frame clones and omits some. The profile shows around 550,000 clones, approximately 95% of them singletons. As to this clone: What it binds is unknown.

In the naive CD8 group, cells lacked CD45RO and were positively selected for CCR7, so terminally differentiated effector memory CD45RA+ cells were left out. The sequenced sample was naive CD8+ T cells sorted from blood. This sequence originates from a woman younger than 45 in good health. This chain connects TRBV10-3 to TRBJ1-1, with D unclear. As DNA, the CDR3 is TGTGCCATCAGTCTGACCGGGCAGATTCACACTGAAGCTTTCTTT. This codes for CAISLTGQIHTEAFF.